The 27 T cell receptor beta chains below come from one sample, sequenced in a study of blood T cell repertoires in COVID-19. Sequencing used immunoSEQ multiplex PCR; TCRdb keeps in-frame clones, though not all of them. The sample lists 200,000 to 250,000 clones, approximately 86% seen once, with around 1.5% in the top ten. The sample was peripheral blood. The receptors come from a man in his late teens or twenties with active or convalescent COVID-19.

CDR3 sequence: CASSMSDFYNEQFF. The CDR3 DNA sequence: TGTGCCAGTAGTATGTCGGACTTCTACAATGAGCAGTTCTTC. The rearrangement uses TRBV19 and TRBJ2-1; the D gene is possibly TRBD2 (5 bases). Trimming cost V 3 bases and J 3 bases, with 9 bases left between them. Germline assignment: CDR1 LNHDA and CDR2 SQIVND (reference sequence). The CDR3 is 14 amino acids.

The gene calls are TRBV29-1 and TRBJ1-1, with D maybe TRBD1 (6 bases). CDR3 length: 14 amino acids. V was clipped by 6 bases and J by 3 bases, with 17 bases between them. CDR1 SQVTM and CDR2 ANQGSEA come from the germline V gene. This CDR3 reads CSVRTEIQDTEAFF. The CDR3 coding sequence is TGCAGCGTGAGGACAGAAATTCAAGACACTGAAGCTTTCTTT.

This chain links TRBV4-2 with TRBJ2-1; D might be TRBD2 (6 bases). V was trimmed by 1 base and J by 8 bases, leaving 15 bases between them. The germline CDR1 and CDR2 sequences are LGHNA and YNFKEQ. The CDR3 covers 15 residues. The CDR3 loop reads CASSQGGEAYDEQFF. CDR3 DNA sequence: TGTGCCAGCAGCCAAGGGGGGGAGGCATACGATGAGCAGTTCTTC.

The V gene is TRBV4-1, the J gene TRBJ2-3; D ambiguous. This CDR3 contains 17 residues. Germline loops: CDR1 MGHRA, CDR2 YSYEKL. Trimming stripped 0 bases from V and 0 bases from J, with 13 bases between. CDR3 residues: CASSQDSVSTSTDTQYF. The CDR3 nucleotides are TGCGCCAGCAGCCAAGATTCGGTGTCTACTAGCACAGATACGCAGTATTTT.

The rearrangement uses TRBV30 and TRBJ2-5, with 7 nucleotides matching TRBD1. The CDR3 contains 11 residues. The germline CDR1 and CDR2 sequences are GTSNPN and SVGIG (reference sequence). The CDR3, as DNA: TGTGGACCACAGGGGATGGAGACCCAGTACTTC. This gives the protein CGPQGMETQYF.

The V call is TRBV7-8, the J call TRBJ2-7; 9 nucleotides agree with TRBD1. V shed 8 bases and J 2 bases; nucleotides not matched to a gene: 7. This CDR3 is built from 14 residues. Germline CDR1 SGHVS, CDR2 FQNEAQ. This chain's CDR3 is CASSSGTGTYEQYF. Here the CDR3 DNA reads TGTGCCAGCTCCTCAGGGACAGGGACCTACGAGCAGTACTTC.

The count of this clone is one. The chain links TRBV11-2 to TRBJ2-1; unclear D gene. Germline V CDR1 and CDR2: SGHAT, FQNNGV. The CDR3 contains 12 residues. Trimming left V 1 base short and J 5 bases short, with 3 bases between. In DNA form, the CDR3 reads TGTGCCAGCAGCTTAGGGCACAATGAGCAGTTCTTC. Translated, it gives CASSLGHNEQFF.

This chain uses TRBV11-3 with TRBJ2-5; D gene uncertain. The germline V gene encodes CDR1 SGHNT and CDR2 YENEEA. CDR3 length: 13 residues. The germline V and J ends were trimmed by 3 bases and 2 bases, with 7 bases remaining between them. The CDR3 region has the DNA TGTGCCAGCAGCTTTTCAACTCAAGAGACCCAGTACTTC. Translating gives CASSFSTQETQYF.

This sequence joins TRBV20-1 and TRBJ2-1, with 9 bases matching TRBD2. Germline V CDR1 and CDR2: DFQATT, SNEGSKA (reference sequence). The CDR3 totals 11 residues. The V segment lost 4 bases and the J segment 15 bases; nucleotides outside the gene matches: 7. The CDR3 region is CSATSGVGWFF. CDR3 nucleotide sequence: TGCAGTGCTACTAGCGGGGTGGGCTGGTTCTTC.

This chain's CDR3 is CASRGQGNRNTEAFF. The CDR3 nucleotides are TGTGCCAGCAGGGGACAGGGAAATCGGAACACTGAAGCTTTCTTT. The chain links TRBV6-5 to TRBJ1-1; 9 bases are a match to TRBD1. Germline loops: CDR1 MNHEY, CDR2 SVGAGI. CDR3 size: 15 residues. The V and J ends lost 6 bases and 1 base, in that order; junction bases with no gene match: 6.

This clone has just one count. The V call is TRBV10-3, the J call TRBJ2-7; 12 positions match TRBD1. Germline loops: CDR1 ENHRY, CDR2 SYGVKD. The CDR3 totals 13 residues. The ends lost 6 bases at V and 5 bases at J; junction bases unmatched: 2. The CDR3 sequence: CAISGTGGHEQYF. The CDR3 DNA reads TGTGCCATCAGCGGGACAGGGGGCCACGAGCAGTACTTC.

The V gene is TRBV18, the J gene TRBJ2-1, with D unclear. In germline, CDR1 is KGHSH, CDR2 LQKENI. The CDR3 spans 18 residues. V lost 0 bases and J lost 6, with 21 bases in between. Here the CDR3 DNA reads TGTGCCAGCTCACCACCGCTTCAGAATCGGCGAGGTTCCAATGAGCAGTTCTTC. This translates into CASSPPLQNRRGSNEQFF.

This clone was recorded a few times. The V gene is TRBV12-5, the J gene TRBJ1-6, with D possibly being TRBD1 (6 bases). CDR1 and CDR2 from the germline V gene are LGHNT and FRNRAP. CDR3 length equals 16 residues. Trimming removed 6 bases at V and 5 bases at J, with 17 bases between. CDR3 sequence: CASGGTLLGNNSPLHF. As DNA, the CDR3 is TGTGCTAGTGGAGGGACACTCCTGGGAAATAATTCACCCCTCCACTTT.

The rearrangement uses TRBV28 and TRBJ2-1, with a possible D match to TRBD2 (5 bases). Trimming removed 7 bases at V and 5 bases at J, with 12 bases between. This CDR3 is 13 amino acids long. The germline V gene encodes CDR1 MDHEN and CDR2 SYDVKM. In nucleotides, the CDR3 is TGTGCCAGCACCCTCCCCGGGGACAATGAGCAGTTCTTC. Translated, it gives CASTLPGDNEQFF.

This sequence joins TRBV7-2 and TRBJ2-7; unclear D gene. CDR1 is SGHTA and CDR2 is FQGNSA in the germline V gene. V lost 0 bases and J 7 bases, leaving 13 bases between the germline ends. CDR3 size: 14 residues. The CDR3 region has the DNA TGTGCCAGCAGCTTAGCTAGCACGATAGAAGAGCAGTACTTC. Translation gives CASSLASTIEEQYF.

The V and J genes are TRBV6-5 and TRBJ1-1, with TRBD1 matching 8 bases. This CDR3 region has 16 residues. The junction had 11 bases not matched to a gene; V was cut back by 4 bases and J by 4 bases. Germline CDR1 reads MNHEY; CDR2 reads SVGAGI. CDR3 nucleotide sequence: TGTGCCAGCAGTTCGCTCAGGGGGCGCGGGGGCACTGAAGCTTTCTTT. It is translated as CASSSLRGRGGTEAFF.

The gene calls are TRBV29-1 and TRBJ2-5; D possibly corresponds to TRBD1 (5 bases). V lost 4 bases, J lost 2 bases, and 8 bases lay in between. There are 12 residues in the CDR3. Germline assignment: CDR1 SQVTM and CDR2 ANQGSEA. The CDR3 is CSVGYRQETQYF. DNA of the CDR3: TGCAGCGTTGGGTACAGGCAAGAGACCCAGTACTTC.

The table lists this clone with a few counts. CDR3 nucleotide sequence: TGTGCCAGCAGCCCGCGAACCGGGACACCGACCTACGAGCAGTACTTC. It yields the protein CASSPRTGTPTYEQYF. The rearrangement uses TRBV9 and TRBJ2-7; D may be TRBD1 (6 bases). Trimming removed 4 bases at V and 2 bases at J, with 19 bases between. This CDR3 spans 16 amino acids. Germline V gives CDR1 SGDLS, CDR2 YYNGEE.

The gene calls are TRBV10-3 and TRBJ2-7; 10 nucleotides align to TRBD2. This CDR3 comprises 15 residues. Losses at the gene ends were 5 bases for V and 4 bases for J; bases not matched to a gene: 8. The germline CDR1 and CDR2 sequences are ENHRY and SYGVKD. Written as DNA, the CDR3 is TGTGCCATCAGTCGTAGCGGGAGGAAGTTGTACGAGCAGTACTTC. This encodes CAISRSGRKLYEQYF.

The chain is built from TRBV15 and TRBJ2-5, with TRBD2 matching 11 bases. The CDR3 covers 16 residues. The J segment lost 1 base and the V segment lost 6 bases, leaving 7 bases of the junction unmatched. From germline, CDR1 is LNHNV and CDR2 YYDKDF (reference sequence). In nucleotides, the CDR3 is TGTGCCACCAGTCCTGGGACTAGCGGACCCCAAGAGACCCAGTACTTC. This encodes CATSPGTSGPQETQYF.

Written as DNA, the CDR3 is TGTGCCTGGAGTGTAGGGGCGGGGTCCTACGAGCAGTACTTC. This encodes CAWSVGAGSYEQYF. The rearrangement links TRBV30 to TRBJ2-7; D possibly corresponds to TRBD2 (6 bases). The CDR3 spans 14 residues. V was pared by 0 bases and J by 1 base, with 10 bases between. CDR1 is GTSNPN, CDR2 SVGIG, per germline (reference sequence).

CDR3 sequence: CASSLANIGQGSRYGYTF. CDR3 in DNA: TGTGCCAGCAGCCTCGCGAATATAGGACAGGGGTCGCGCTATGGCTACACCTTC. The V and J genes are TRBV13 and TRBJ1-2, with TRBD1 matching over 9 bases. CDR1 is PRHDT and CDR2 is FYEKMQ in the germline V gene (reference sequence). V lost 5 bases and J lost 4; bases outside the gene matches: 17. The CDR3 is 18 residues long.

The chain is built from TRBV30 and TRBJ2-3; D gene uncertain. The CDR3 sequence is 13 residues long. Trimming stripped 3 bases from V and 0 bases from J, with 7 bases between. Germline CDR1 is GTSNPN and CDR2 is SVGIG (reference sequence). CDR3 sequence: CAWRRISTDTQYF. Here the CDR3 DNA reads TGTGCCTGGAGGCGGATTAGCACAGATACGCAGTATTTT.

CDR3: CASLRGAFGTGELFF. CDR3 coding DNA: TGCGCCAGCCTCCGGGGGGCCTTCGGCACCGGGGAGCTGTTTTTT. The rearrangement links TRBV5-1 to TRBJ2-2; tentative D call: TRBD2 (7 bases). This CDR3 region has 15 residues. V lost 7 bases, J lost 4 bases, and 17 bases lay in between. Germline V gene data show CDR1 as SGHRS and CDR2 as YFSETQ.

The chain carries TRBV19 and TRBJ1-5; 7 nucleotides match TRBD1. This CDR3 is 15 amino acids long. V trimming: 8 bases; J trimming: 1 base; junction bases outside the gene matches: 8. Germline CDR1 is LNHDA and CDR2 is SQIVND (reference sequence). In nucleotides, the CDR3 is TGTGCCAGTCAAACGACAGGGATCAGCAATCAGCCCCAGCATTTT. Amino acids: CASQTTGISNQPQHF.

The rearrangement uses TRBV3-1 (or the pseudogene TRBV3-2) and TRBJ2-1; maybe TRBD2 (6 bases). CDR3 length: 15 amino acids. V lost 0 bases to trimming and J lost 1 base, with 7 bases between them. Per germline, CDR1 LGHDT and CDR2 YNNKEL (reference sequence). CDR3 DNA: TGTGCCAGCAGCCAAGATAGCGGTTCCTACAATGAGCAGTTCTTC. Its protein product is CASSQDSGSYNEQFF.

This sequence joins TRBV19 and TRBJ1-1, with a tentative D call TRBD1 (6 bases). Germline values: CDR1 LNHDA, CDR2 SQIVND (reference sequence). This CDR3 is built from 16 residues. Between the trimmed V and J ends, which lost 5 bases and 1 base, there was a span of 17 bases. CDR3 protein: CASSPERGTWNTEAFF. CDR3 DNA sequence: TGTGCCAGTAGTCCAGAGAGGGGGACGTGGAACACTGAAGCTTTCTTT.